These 9 T cell receptor beta chains were sequenced from one sample in a study of spatial heterogeneity in lung cancer. Time point given: blood at routine non-recurrence follow-up after resection. MiXCR, applied by TCRdb to the 5' RACE reads, yields one record per CDR3 protein. This sample carries roughly 99,000 distinct CDR3 sequences, less than 20% of them seen once, and the ten largest clones take 21%. The sample in question was PBMCs, obtained at follow-up. These receptors were taken from a male donor with early-stage non-small cell lung cancer.

V and J are TRBV7-2 and TRBJ2-7; D gene uncertain. This CDR3 is 12 amino acids long. The ends were cut back, 2 bases at V and 2 bases at J, with 4 bases in the middle. The germline CDR1 and CDR2 sequences are SGHTA and FQGNSA. The CDR3 is CASSLSPYEQYF. CDR3 coding DNA: TGTGCCAGCAGCTTATCCCCCTACGAGCAGTACTTC.

The J gene is TRBJ2-5, the V gene TRBV15, with D uncertain. This CDR3 has 15 amino acids. Looked up from germline, CDR1 is LNHNV and CDR2 is YYDKDF (reference sequence). Trimming left V 3 bases short and J 2 bases short, with 13 bases between. The CDR3 region has the DNA TGTGCCACCAGCAGGGCGCCGGCCGCTCAAGAGACCCAGTACTTC. Protein product: CATSRAPAAQETQYF.

This clonotype was seen a few times. The chain carries TRBV5-6 and TRBJ2-7, with TRBD1 identical over 11 bases. From germline, CDR1 is SGHDT and CDR2 YYEEEE. The CDR3 covers 16 residues. V gave up 0 bases and J gave up 2 bases; unmatched junction bases: 4. CDR3 sequence: CASSLGMGQGAYEQYV. CDR3 nucleotide sequence: TGTGCCAGCAGCTTGGGTATGGGACAGGGGGCCTACGAGCAGTACGTC.

This clonotype was counted only a few times. This chain uses TRBV20-1 with TRBJ1-1; D might be TRBD1 (6 bases). The V gene's germline CDR1 is DFQATT and CDR2 SNEGSKA (reference sequence). The length of the CDR3 is 17 residues. Trimming left V 2 bases short and J 1 base short, with 20 bases between. This CDR3 reads CSARSLSGASWNTEAFF. The CDR3 DNA sequence: TGCAGTGCTAGATCCCTTTCAGGGGCGTCCTGGAACACTGAAGCTTTCTTT.

The rearrangement links TRBV27 to TRBJ2-4; maybe TRBD1 (6 bases). This CDR3 region has 16 residues. CDR1 is MNHEY and CDR2 is SMNVEV in the germline V gene (reference sequence). Trimming stripped 5 bases from V and 0 bases from J, with 14 bases between. The CDR3, as DNA: TGTGCCAGCAGTCCCGACAGGATTATAGCCAAAAACATTCAGTACTTC. Amino acids: CASSPDRIIAKNIQYF.

The sample holds a few counts of this clonotype. V usage is TRBV20-1 and J usage is TRBJ2-3; D is possibly TRBD2 (6 bases). The CDR3 extends over 12 amino acids. The ends were cut back, 4 bases at V and 2 bases at J, with 7 bases in the middle. Germline V lookup: CDR1 DFQATT, CDR2 SNEGSKA (reference sequence). The CDR3 reads CSAIADTDTQYF. CDR3 DNA: TGCAGTGCTATAGCGGACACAGATACGCAGTATTTT.

In its sample, this clonotype was seen a few times. CDR3 protein: CASSPINRNTEAFF. The CDR3 DNA reads TGTGCCAGCAGCCCTATAAACCGGAACACTGAAGCTTTCTTT. This sequence joins TRBV7-9 and TRBJ1-1; D remains unclear. Germline assignment: CDR1 SEHNR and CDR2 FQNEAQ (reference sequence). The germline V and J ends were trimmed by 5 bases and 1 base, with 11 bases remaining between them. The CDR3 runs to 14 residues.

This clonotype was found many times. The rearrangement uses TRBV29-1 and TRBJ1-1; no firm D call. The length of the CDR3 is 12 residues. The V and J ends lost 0 bases and 3 bases respectively, with 5 bases between them. Germline loops: CDR1 SQVTM, CDR2 ANQGSEA. In DNA, the CDR3 is TGCAGCGTTGAAGAACTCTACACTGAAGCTTTCTTT. It yields the protein CSVEELYTEAFF.

The chain uses TRBV24-1 and TRBJ1-4; D is possibly TRBD1 (6 bases). CDR1 and CDR2 from the germline V gene are KGHDR and SFDVKD. CDR3 length: 13 residues. Trimming pared 4 bases from V and 8 bases from J, leaving 10 bases between. CDR3 DNA sequence: TGTGCCACCAGTGAGACAGGCGTCGAAAAACTGTTTTTT. Translated: CATSETGVEKLFF.